Listed below are T cell receptor beta chains from one sample, sequenced in a study of Ad26.COV2.S vaccination and SARS-CoV-2 variants. Clones were read by immunoSEQ multiplex PCR, and TCRdb kept only the in-frame ones, dropping some. The table has approximately 410,000 clones, 92% seen once. The source was peripheral blood, collected in a trial of Ad26.COV2.S vaccine versus placebo. The receptors originated from a person between 18 and 65 years old who received the Ad26.COV2.S COVID-19 vaccine or a placebo. Both conserved end residues are part of each CDR3. Only part of the rows carry a size: once, few, many, or a class if the clone is expanded.

abundance: NA
j_gene: TRBJ2-3
v_gene: TRBV4-3
CDR3aa: CASSQGPTDTQYF

abundance: NA
j_gene: TRBJ1-2
v_gene: TRBV5-5
CDR3aa: CASSLGGIFNYGYTF

abundance: once
j_gene: TRBJ1-2
v_gene: TRBV28
CDR3aa: CASSPSYTPMDGYTF

abundance: NA
j_gene: TRBJ2-3
v_gene: TRBV27
CDR3aa: CATNLAGTDTQYF

abundance: NA
j_gene: TRBJ2-3
v_gene: TRBV3-1/TRBV3-2
CDR3aa: CASSHLGTDTQYF

abundance: NA
j_gene: TRBJ2-5
v_gene: TRBV9
CDR3aa: CASSDDRGHETQYF

abundance: NA
j_gene: TRBJ1-2
v_gene: TRBV21-1
CDR3aa: CSRGQGGIYGYTF

abundance: NA
j_gene: TRBJ1-1
v_gene: TRBV18
CDR3aa: CASSFGAENTEAFF

abundance: NA
j_gene: TRBJ1-1
v_gene: TRBV7-9
CDR3aa: CASSLTRETEAFF

abundance: NA
j_gene: TRBJ2-5
v_gene: TRBV18
CDR3aa: CASSPLQETQYF

abundance: NA
j_gene: TRBJ1-1
v_gene: TRBV6-2/TRBV6-3
CDR3aa: CASSYRRNTEAFF

abundance: NA
j_gene: TRBJ1-2
v_gene: TRBV9
CDR3aa: CASSAPGQGAWGYTF

abundance: NA
j_gene: TRBJ2-2
v_gene: TRBV9
CDR3aa: CASSVVQGIAGELFF

abundance: NA
j_gene: TRBJ2-3
v_gene: TRBV27
CDR3aa: CASRRTGSTDTQYF

abundance: few
j_gene: TRBJ1-6
v_gene: TRBV28
CDR3aa: CASSPRDRDNSPLHF

abundance: NA
j_gene: TRBJ1-1
v_gene: TRBV5-1
CDR3aa: CASSIFAGDTEAFF

abundance: NA
j_gene: TRBJ1-4
v_gene: TRBV7-9
CDR3aa: CASSSSNRGTNEKLFF

abundance: NA
j_gene: TRBJ1-2
v_gene: TRBV7-9
CDR3aa: CASSPGTDYGYTF

abundance: NA
j_gene: TRBJ2-1
v_gene: TRBV2
CDR3aa: CASSFFSGGNEQFF

abundance: NA
j_gene: TRBJ2-3
v_gene: TRBV12-3/TRBV12-4
CDR3aa: CASTRGDTQYF

abundance: NA
j_gene: TRBJ1-5
v_gene: TRBV6-2/TRBV6-3
CDR3aa: CASSYSSLWNQPQHF

abundance: NA
j_gene: TRBJ2-7
v_gene: TRBV28
CDR3aa: CASSTITGTGDSYEQYF

abundance: once
j_gene: TRBJ1-1
v_gene: TRBV11-2
CDR3aa: CASSDDRGIEAFF

abundance: once
j_gene: TRBJ2-1
v_gene: TRBV10-3
CDR3aa: CAISENPLAGGRSEQFF

abundance: few
j_gene: TRBJ1-2
v_gene: TRBV7-9
CDR3aa: CASSTWEQNYGYTF

abundance: once
j_gene: TRBJ2-1
v_gene: TRBV5-8
CDR3aa: CASSLLELAAYNEQFF

abundance: NA
j_gene: TRBJ2-5
v_gene: TRBV3-1/TRBV3-2
CDR3aa: CASSQESRLAGYQETQYF

abundance: NA
j_gene: TRBJ1-5
v_gene: TRBV18
CDR3aa: CASSLTGQVNQPQHF

abundance: NA
j_gene: TRBJ2-7
v_gene: TRBV7-8
CDR3aa: CASSFIALGEQYF

abundance: NA
j_gene: TRBJ2-5
v_gene: TRBV4-3
CDR3aa: CASSQVKTGSETQYF

abundance: few
j_gene: TRBJ1-2
v_gene: TRBV27
CDR3aa: CASSWDRNSYGYGYTF

abundance: NA
j_gene: TRBJ2-3
v_gene: TRBV5-6
CDR3aa: CASSLGAGPRTDTQYF

abundance: NA
j_gene: TRBJ2-5
v_gene: TRBV4-3
CDR3aa: CASSQDMGIQETQYF

abundance: NA
j_gene: TRBJ2-7
v_gene: TRBV7-9
CDR3aa: CASSSDFYEQYF

abundance: NA
j_gene: TRBJ1-4
v_gene: TRBV7-6
CDR3aa: CASSLVVAGGIGEKLFF

abundance: NA
j_gene: TRBJ1-5
v_gene: TRBV10-3
CDR3aa: CAISNPGGFNSNQPQHF

abundance: NA
j_gene: TRBJ1-1
v_gene: TRBV19
CDR3aa: CATSYMNTEAFF

abundance: once
j_gene: TRBJ2-5
v_gene: TRBV12-3/TRBV12-4
CDR3aa: CASSGPGDQYF

abundance: NA
j_gene: TRBJ1-5
v_gene: TRBV2
CDR3aa: CASSIRWNQPQHF

abundance: NA
j_gene: TRBJ2-2
v_gene: TRBV7-7
CDR3aa: CASSLNRQGTMNTGELFF

abundance: NA
j_gene: TRBJ2-5
v_gene: TRBV7-9
CDR3aa: CASSLPSEPGGDWETQYF

abundance: NA
j_gene: TRBJ2-1
v_gene: TRBV3-1/TRBV3-2
CDR3aa: CASSLPGLYNEQFF

abundance: NA
j_gene: TRBJ2-3
v_gene: TRBV5-6
CDR3aa: CASSLASRTDTQYF

abundance: NA
j_gene: TRBJ2-1
v_gene: TRBV4-3
CDR3aa: CASSQEELGGYNEQFF

abundance: NA
j_gene: TRBJ2-2
v_gene: TRBV4-3
CDR3aa: CASSLDGTGELFF

abundance: once
j_gene: TRBJ1-2
v_gene: TRBV5-4
CDR3aa: CASRRNTGFYGYTF

abundance: NA
j_gene: TRBJ2-3
v_gene: TRBV5-5
CDR3aa: CASSLWQGEPTDTQYF

abundance: once
j_gene: TRBJ1-2
v_gene: TRBV5-1
CDR3aa: CASRTGFPGQRRVSNYGYTF

abundance: NA
j_gene: TRBJ2-1
v_gene: TRBV4-3
CDR3aa: CASSLLSGGVNEQFF

abundance: NA
j_gene: TRBJ1-2
v_gene: TRBV3-1/TRBV3-2
CDR3aa: CASSQAPFYGYTF

abundance: NA
j_gene: TRBJ2-1
v_gene: TRBV28
CDR3aa: CASDIPGGRDEQFF

abundance: NA
j_gene: TRBJ2-5
v_gene: TRBV28
CDR3aa: CASSLLRSTQYF

abundance: NA
j_gene: TRBJ2-1
v_gene: TRBV3-1/TRBV3-2
CDR3aa: CASSQWISEQFF

abundance: NA
j_gene: TRBJ2-7
v_gene: TRBV3-1/TRBV3-2
CDR3aa: CASSQVRQRYEQYF

abundance: NA
j_gene: TRBJ1-2
v_gene: TRBV6-2/TRBV6-3
CDR3aa: CASSYSSTDRGPGYTF